This passage covers 28 T cell receptor beta chains from one sample sequenced in a study of T cell responses to AZD1222 COVID-19 vaccine. Sequencing used immunoSEQ multiplex PCR; TCRdb keeps in-frame clones, though not all of them. This table has some 120,000 clones, about 87% appearing once. Sequences were derived from peripheral blood, sampled on day 0 of AZD1222 vaccination. The receptors here all came from an adult in good health.

Only one count was recorded for this clone. The chain is built from TRBV5-1 and TRBJ1-1; possible D gene TRBD1, 6 bases. Germline V gene data show CDR1 as SGHRS and CDR2 as YFSETQ. The CDR3 loop spans 16 amino acids. Trimming took off 0 bases at V and 1 base at J, with 13 bases between the two ends. In nucleotides, the CDR3 is TGCGCCAGCAGCTTGGGGCACACCAGGGGGAACACTGAAGCTTTCTTT. It is translated as CASSLGHTRGNTEAFF.

This chain connects TRBV3-1 (or the pseudogene TRBV3-2) to TRBJ1-1; 8 bases are a match to TRBD1. The length of the CDR3 is 13 residues. Germline values: CDR1 LGHDT, CDR2 YNNKEL (reference sequence). The V and J ends lost 4 bases and 4 bases, in that order; junction bases with no gene match: 2. CDR3 amino acids: CASSRDRGTEAFF. In DNA, the CDR3 is TGTGCCAGCAGCCGCGACAGGGGCACTGAAGCTTTCTTT.

V and J are TRBV27 and TRBJ1-1; D remains ambiguous. V shed 5 bases and J shed 5 bases, with 15 bases lying between them. Germline V gene sequence: CDR1 MNHEY, CDR2 SMNVEV (reference sequence). This CDR3 region has 14 residues. Written as DNA, the CDR3 is TGTGCCAGCAGTACCAATTCTGGAAGTACTGAAGCTTTCTTT. Amino acid sequence: CASSTNSGSTEAFF.

This chain connects TRBV6-2 or TRBV6-3 to TRBJ1-5; D might be TRBD1 (6 bases). Germline CDR1 reads MNHEY; CDR2 reads SVGEGT. The V gene lost 0 bases and the J gene lost 4 bases, with 19 bases spanning the gap. The CDR3 length is 18 residues. The CDR3 nucleotides read TGTGCCAGCAGTTACTCGATTTCGACAGGAGGCTCGAATCAGCCCCAGCATTTT. It is translated as CASSYSISTGGSNQPQHF.

This clone was counted only a few times. The chain recombines TRBV15 with TRBJ1-1; D ambiguous. The V end was cut by 0 bases, the J end by 0 bases, with 14 bases between. The length of the CDR3 is 17 residues. CDR1 and CDR2 (germline): LNHNV, YYDKDF (reference sequence). Here the CDR3 reads CATSRDYQTGMNTEAFF. DNA of the CDR3: TGTGCCACCAGCAGAGATTATCAAACGGGGATGAACACTGAAGCTTTCTTT.

This chain connects TRBV5-6 to TRBJ1-6; unclear D gene. Trimming removed 5 bases from V and 13 bases from J, with 19 bases in between. The CDR3 is made up of 14 amino acids. The germline CDR1 and CDR2 sequences are SGHDT and YYEEEE. CDR3 DNA: TGTGCCAGCAGATATAGGGAGCCCCCGACGCCCCTCCACTTT. This sequence encodes CASRYREPPTPLHF.

The V call is TRBV12-3 or TRBV12-4, the J call TRBJ1-5; perhaps TRBD1 as D (5 bases). The CDR3 consists of 12 residues. Trimming took 4 bases from V and 9 from J, leaving 10 bases between them. CDR3 amino acids: CASSWGEGPQHF. Here the CDR3 DNA reads TGTGCCAGCAGTTGGGGGGAAGGGCCCCAGCATTTT.

The rearrangement joins TRBV28 to TRBJ1-3; no reliable D call. The CDR3 has 12 residues. Trimming removed 3 bases from V and 4 bases from J, with 4 bases in between. Germline assignment: CDR1 MDHEN and CDR2 SYDVKM. CDR3 bases: TGTGCCAGCAGTTTGAGAGGAAACACCATATATTTT. Translated, it gives CASSLRGNTIYF. The full variable domain, in which reference TRBV28 and TRBJ1-3 provide the parts outside the CDR3, is DVKVTQSSRYLVKRTGEKVFLECVQDMDHENMFWYRQDPGLGLRLIYFSYDVKMKEKGDIPEGYSVSREKKERFSLILESASTNQTSMYLCASSLRGNTIYFGEGSWLTVV.

The chain joins TRBV19 to TRBJ1-6; D remains unclear. Germline V gene lookup returns CDR1 LNHDA and CDR2 SQIVND (reference sequence). V was clipped by 10 bases and J by 7 bases, with 17 bases between them. The CDR3 has 14 amino acids. The DNA for the CDR3 is TGTGCCACCTCATTTTTGGGTGCGAATTCACCCCTCCACTTT. It yields the protein CATSFLGANSPLHF.

This clone was seen just once. The chain uses TRBV27 and TRBJ2-1; D gene ambiguous. The CDR3 loop spans 13 amino acids. Germline lookup yields CDR1 MNHEY and CDR2 SMNVEV (reference sequence). The V end lost 1 base, the J end lost 3 bases, and 4 bases lay between the germline ends. The DNA for the CDR3 is TGTGCCAGCAGTTTATTAGGCTACAATGAGCAGTTCTTC. Protein: CASSLLGYNEQFF.

The chain links TRBV7-2 to TRBJ2-2; no clear D gene. Germline lookup yields CDR1 SGHTA and CDR2 FQGNSA. The CDR3 loop spans 15 amino acids. Trimming cost V 1 base and J 3 bases, with 9 bases left between them. CDR3 amino acids: CASSLDSADTGELFF. The CDR3 coding sequence is TGTGCCAGCAGCTTAGATTCGGCGGACACCGGGGAGCTGTTTTTT.

The rearrangement uses TRBV5-1 and TRBJ1-1; D uncertain. The CDR3 covers 15 residues. Germline-derived CDR1 and CDR2 are SGHRS and YFSETQ. V gave up 2 bases and J gave up 8 bases, with 19 bases separating them. CDR3: CASSFVGAGRVEAFF. In nucleotides, the CDR3 is TGCGCCAGCAGCTTTGTTGGTGCGGGGAGAGTAGAAGCTTTCTTT. Full variable domain (missing parts from reference TRBV5-1 and TRBJ1-1): KAGVTQTPRYLIKTRGQQVTLSCSPISGHRSVSWYQQTPGQGLQFLFEYFSETQRNKGNFPGRFSGRQFSNSRSEMNVSTLELGDSALYLCASSFVGAGRVEAFFGQGTRLTVV.

This clone appeared a few times. The rearrangement joins TRBV19 to TRBJ1-5; D is ambiguous. V dropped 8 bases and J dropped 0 bases, with 14 bases sitting between them. Germline CDR1 reads LNHDA; CDR2 reads SQIVND (reference sequence). The CDR3 extends over 15 amino acids. The CDR3 coding sequence is TGTGCCAGTTCGGAGGACCATTATAGCAATCAGCCCCAGCATTTT. It codes for CASSEDHYSNQPQHF.

The rearrangement links TRBV19 to TRBJ2-2; 9 bases are shared with TRBD1. Trimming removed 3 bases from V and 4 bases from J; junction bases left unmatched: 3. The germline V gene has CDR1 LNHDA and CDR2 SQIVND (reference sequence). This CDR3 has 15 residues. As DNA, the CDR3 is TGTGCCAGTAGTATCGGACAGGGGACCACCGGGGAGCTGTTTTTT. Amino acid sequence: CASSIGQGTTGELFF. Together with reference TRBV19 and TRBJ2-2, the CDR3 gives the full variable domain: DGGITQSPKYLFRKEGQNVTLSCEQNLNHDAMYWYRQDPGQGLRLIYYSQIVNDFQKGDIAEGYSVSREKKESFPLTVTSAQKNPTAFYLCASSIGQGTTGELFFGEGSRLTVL.

This clone was seen only once. The chain combines TRBV2 with TRBJ1-2, with D maybe TRBD1 (6 bases). The CDR3 contains 14 residues. Germline CDR1 reads SNHLY; CDR2 reads FYNNEI. The V and J ends lost 6 bases and 7 bases respectively, with 18 bases between them. CDR3 nucleotide sequence: TGTGCCAGCAGCTTAGAGGGACAAACCGGTGGCTACACCTTC. Translation gives CASSLEGQTGGYTF. Filled out from reference TRBV2 and TRBJ1-2, the complete variable domain reads EPEVTQTPSHQVTQMGQEVILRCVPISNHLYFYWYRQILGQKVEFLVSFYNNEISEKSEIFDDQFSVERPDGSNFTLKIRSTKLEDSAMYFCASSLEGQTGGYTFGSGTRLTVV.

J is TRBJ2-5 and V is TRBV6-5; possibly TRBD2 for D (5 bases). The germline V and J ends were trimmed by 7 bases and 5 bases, with 20 bases remaining between them. The germline gives CDR1 MNHEY, CDR2 SVGAGI. CDR3 length equals 15 residues. CDR3 coding DNA: TGTGCCAGCACCCCCTTGAAGGGCGGCGGGGAGACCCAGTACTTC. It translates to CASTPLKGGGETQYF.

The V call is TRBV27, the J call TRBJ2-7; 9 bases agree with TRBD2. Germline CDR1 and CDR2: MNHEY and SMNVEV (reference sequence). Trimming cost V 3 bases and J 0 bases; bases outside gene matches: 12. The CDR3 is 18 residues long. The CDR3 DNA reads TGTGCCAGCAGTTTGCGCGCGGGGGGGCCCCGTAGCTCCTACGAGCAGTACTTC. Residues: CASSLRAGGPRSSYEQYF.

The rearrangement joins TRBV29-1 to TRBJ2-7; 7 bases line up with TRBD1. This CDR3 region has 13 residues. The germline CDR1 and CDR2 sequences are SQVTM and ANQGSEA. V was pared by 4 bases and J by 4 bases, with 7 bases of the junction left unmatched. CDR3 nucleotides: TGCAGCGTTGGTACGGGACAGACATACGAGCAGTACTTC. Amino acid sequence: CSVGTGQTYEQYF.

This chain links TRBV7-6 with TRBJ1-1; D is undetermined. This CDR3 region has 13 residues. V lost 3 bases, J lost 1 base, and 6 bases lay in between. Germline V gives CDR1 SGHVS, CDR2 FNYEAQ. The CDR3: CASSFGKNTEAFF. In DNA form, the CDR3 reads TGTGCCAGCAGCTTCGGGAAGAACACTGAAGCTTTCTTT. Full variable domain (rest looked up from reference TRBV7-6 and TRBJ1-1): GAGVSQSPRYKVTKRGQDVALRCDPISGHVSLYWYRQALGQGPEFLTYFNYEAQQDKSGLPNDRFSAERPEGSISTLTIQRTEQRDSAMYRCASSFGKNTEAFFGQGTRLTVV.

J is TRBJ2-3 and V is TRBV6-5; D possibly corresponds to TRBD1 (6 bases). The CDR3 is 13 amino acids. Germline V gene data show CDR1 as MNHEY and CDR2 as SVGAGI. V lost 6 bases and J 5 bases, leaving 12 bases between the germline ends. CDR3 sequence (DNA): TGTGCCAGCAGCCCGGGACAATTAGATACGCAGTATTTT. Translating gives CASSPGQLDTQYF.

In its sample, this clone was seen once. The chain couples TRBV11-2 to TRBJ1-3; D is unclear. Germline V lookup: CDR1 SGHAT, CDR2 FQNNGV. The CDR3 covers 15 residues. V was shortened by 0 bases and J by 2 bases, with 8 bases between the two germline ends. CDR3 protein: CASSLDQHTGNTIYF. The CDR3, as DNA: TGTGCCAGCAGCTTAGATCAACACACTGGAAACACCATATATTTT.

J is TRBJ1-5 and V is TRBV15; 8 positions agree with TRBD1. The CDR3 totals 15 residues. V shed 5 bases and J 0 bases; nucleotides not matched to a gene: 3. The germline V gene encodes CDR1 LNHNV and CDR2 YYDKDF (reference sequence). The CDR3 DNA sequence: TGTGCCACCAGCCGGGACAGGAATAGCAATCAGCCCCAGCATTTT. Translating it yields CATSRDRNSNQPQHF.

The V gene is TRBV18, the J gene TRBJ1-1; 9 positions agree with TRBD1. V lost 2 bases and J lost 1; bases outside the gene matches: 8. The CDR3 runs to 17 residues. CDR1 is KGHSH and CDR2 is LQKENI in the germline V gene. The CDR3 protein is CASSPFMPGQGNTEAFF. CDR3 DNA: TGTGCCAGCTCACCATTTATGCCGGGACAGGGGAACACTGAAGCTTTCTTT.

V gene TRBV10-1 combines with J gene TRBJ2-3, with D possibly being TRBD2 (6 bases). Germline V lookup: CDR1 WNHNN, CDR2 SYGVQD (reference sequence). V lost 3 bases, J lost 2 bases, and 9 bases lay in between. This CDR3 region has 14 residues. This CDR3 reads CASSDSGFTDTQYF. The CDR3 DNA is TGCGCCAGCAGTGATAGCGGATTCACAGATACGCAGTATTTT.

The V and J genes are TRBV3-1 (or the pseudogene TRBV3-2) and TRBJ1-3, with D tentatively TRBD1 (5 bases). Germline assignment: CDR1 LGHDT and CDR2 YNNKEL (reference sequence). V was pared by 3 bases and J by 0 bases, with 12 bases between. The CDR3 covers 16 residues. Here the CDR3 reads CASSQAGYSSGNTIYF. The CDR3 coding sequence is TGTGCCAGCAGCCAGGCAGGGTATTCCTCTGGAAACACCATATATTTT.

The chain recombines TRBV5-1 with TRBJ2-1; perhaps TRBD2 as D (7 bases). The CDR3 is made up of 15 amino acids. The V gene's germline CDR1 is SGHRS and CDR2 YFSETQ. V was clipped by 0 bases and J by 7 bases, with 14 bases between them. The CDR3 here is CASSLGGGPVNEQFF. The CDR3 DNA reads TGCGCCAGCAGCTTGGGCGGGGGCCCGGTGAATGAGCAGTTCTTC.

This chain connects TRBV5-1 to TRBJ2-5, with TRBD1 matching 8 bases. Germline CDR1 and CDR2: SGHRS and YFSETQ. Losses at the gene ends were 0 bases for V and 4 bases for J; bases not matched to a gene: 11. The CDR3 totals 17 residues. CDR3 nucleotides: TGCGCCAGCAGCTTGGAAGTCGGAAGGACAGGGCGAGAGACCCAGTACTTC. This sequence encodes CASSLEVGRTGRETQYF.

The V call is TRBV5-1, the J call TRBJ2-7; D is undetermined. The V and J ends lost 0 bases and 3 bases respectively, with 10 bases between them. Germline CDR1 is SGHRS and CDR2 is YFSETQ. This CDR3 is 14 amino acids long. CDR3 sequence reads: CASSLVWEGYEQYF. CDR3 in DNA: TGCGCCAGCAGCTTGGTATGGGAAGGCTACGAGCAGTACTTC.